The rows below give T cell receptor beta chains drawn from one sample of a study of beta chain features in type 1 diabetes. The protocol was immunoSEQ multiplex PCR, while the TCRdb copy is restricted to in-frame clones and leaves out a portion. This sample carries about 160,000 clones, 7% to 10% of them seen once, and the ten largest clones take roughly 2.5%. What was sequenced was central memory CD4+ T cells from blood. The receptors derive from a woman between 18 and 29 years old in good health. The CDR3 runs from the conserved cysteine through the conserved F or W. D genes are given only for firm matches. Where a row states a size, it is once, few, many or the class of an expanded clone; other rows omit it.

v_gene	j_gene	abundance	d_gene	len	CDR3nt	CDR3aa
TRBV7-2	TRBJ1-2	.	.	12	TGTGCCAGCAGCTTAGACGGGGGGAGCTACACCTTC	CASSLDGGSYTF
TRBV7-7	TRBJ2-5	.	.	14	TGTGCTAGCAGTCGACCCGGGTCCCAAGAGACCCAGTACTTC	CASSRPGSQETQYF
TRBV6-6	TRBJ1-1	few	.	13	TGTGCCAGCAGTCAAACAGGGCCGGGGGGAGCTTTCTTT	CASSQTGPGGAFF
TRBV7-2	TRBJ2-7	few	TRBD2	14	TGTGCCAGCAGCTTAACGGGACTAGCGTCCGAGCAGTACTTC	CASSLTGLASEQYF
TRBV10-3	TRBJ2-5	few	TRBD2	15	TGTGCCATCAGCGGACCGGGAGGGCCAGAGGAGACCCAGTACTTC	CAISGPGGPEETQYF
TRBV19	TRBJ2-2	.	TRBD1	15	TGTGCCAGTAGTGGCAGGGGGCTGAGCACCGGGGAGCTGTTTTTT	CASSGRGLSTGELFF
TRBV6-5	TRBJ2-7	few	TRBD1	14	TGTGCCAGCAGACCGGGACAGGGGACCTACGAGCAGTACTTC	CASRPGQGTYEQYF
TRBV30	TRBJ1-2	few	.	15	TGTGCCTGGAGTTTATTGGACAAGAGCCGCCTAGGCTACACCTTC	CAWSLLDKSRLGYTF
TRBV30	TRBJ2-3	few	.	13	TGTGCCTGGAGTGTAGCAGGCGCAGATACGCAGTATTTT	CAWSVAGADTQYF
TRBV5-4	TRBJ2-5	few	TRBD2	16	TGTGCCAGCAGCTCACGGACTAGCGGCAACCAAGAGACCCAGTACTTC	CASSSRTSGNQETQYF
TRBV5-6	TRBJ2-1	few	.	14	TGTGCCAGCAGCCCTACGACTAGTCGCAATGAGCAGTTCTTC	CASSPTTSRNEQFF
TRBV4-1	TRBJ2-5	.	TRBD2	16	TGCGCCAGCAGCCCCCAACTAGCGGGGGGACAAGAGACCCAGTACTTC	CASSPQLAGGQETQYF
TRBV7-9	TRBJ2-1	few	.	13	TGTGCCAGCAGCTTGGGGGCAGGGAATGAGCAGTTCTTC	CASSLGAGNEQFF
TRBV5-4	TRBJ1-1	.	TRBD1	15	TGTGCCAGCAGCCCACCGGGACAGATAGACACTGAAGCTTTCTTT	CASSPPGQIDTEAFF
TRBV6-1	TRBJ2-1	few	TRBD2	15	TGTGCCAGCAATTCCGGGACTAGCGGGTACAATGAGCAGTTCTTC	CASNSGTSGYNEQFF
TRBV5-1	TRBJ2-5	few	TRBD1	14	TGCGCCAGCAGCAAAGACAGGGGCGAAGAGACCCAGTACTTC	CASSKDRGEETQYF
TRBV4-1	TRBJ2-7	.	TRBD2	17	TGCGCCAGCAGCCCGCCCGGGACTAGCGGGAGGTTCTACGAGCAGTACTTC	CASSPPGTSGRFYEQYF
TRBV11-2	TRBJ2-3	few	TRBD1	15	TGTGCCAGCAGCCCCGGGACAGGGCTCACAGATACGCAGTATTTT	CASSPGTGLTDTQYF
TRBV20-1	TRBJ2-7	few	.	11	TGCAGTGCTAGCCCGGGTTACGAGCAGTACTTC	CSASPGYEQYF
TRBV2	TRBJ2-7	.	TRBD2	14	TGTGCCAGCAATAACGGGGGGGGCTCCTACGAGCAGTACTTC	CASNNGGGSYEQYF
TRBV4-2	TRBJ2-3	.	TRBD2	17	TGTGCCAGCAGCCCTCCCGGACTAGCGGGGAGCACAGATACGCAGTATTTT	CASSPPGLAGSTDTQYF
TRBV9	TRBJ2-3	.	.	12	TGTGCCAGCAGCTTACGGTGGGATACGCAGTATTTT	CASSLRWDTQYF
TRBV9	TRBJ1-1	many	.	13	TGTGCCAGCAGCGTAGATGAGGGAGTAGAAGCTTTCTTT	CASSVDEGVEAFF
TRBV7-2	TRBJ2-4	.	TRBD1	14	TGTGCCAGCAGCCCAGGGGGACGGCAAAACATTCAGTACTTC	CASSPGGRQNIQYF
TRBV5-6	TRBJ2-7	few	TRBD1	15	TGTGCCAGCAGCTCGCCCCGGGACAGGGCCCACGAGCAGTACTTC	CASSSPRDRAHEQYF